This is a list of T cell receptor beta chains from one sample in a study of spatial heterogeneity in lung cancer. Using its own MiXCR run on the 5' RACE reads, TCRdb lists one record per CDR3 protein. The repertoire holds 49,000 or so distinct CDR3 sequences, roughly 10% seen once, with about 43% in the top ten. The sample in question was PBMCs, obtained at surgery. The receptors shown here come from a female donor with early-stage non-small cell lung cancer. Both conserved end residues are part of each CDR3. The D gene is left open where the match is weak. Size is omitted from some rows. Given values are once, few, many or a class for expanded clones.

d_gene: TRBD2; abundance: few; v_gene: TRBV7-9; j_gene: TRBJ2-1; CDR3nt: TGTGCCAGCACCCTGAGCGGGGGCTTTTCTAATGAGCAGTTCTTC; CDR3aa: CASTLSGGFSNEQFF
d_gene: -; abundance: few; v_gene: TRBV6-5; j_gene: TRBJ1-3; CDR3nt: TGTGCCAGCAGTTACTCAGGGACTGGAAACACCATATATTTT; CDR3aa: CASSYSGTGNTIYF
d_gene: -; abundance: many; v_gene: TRBV5-1; j_gene: TRBJ2-5; CDR3nt: TGCGCCAGCAGCTTGAGTTCAGGGTCATTTGAAGAGACCCAGTACTTC; CDR3aa: CASSLSSGSFEETQYF
d_gene: TRBD2; abundance: -; v_gene: TRBV5-5; j_gene: TRBJ2-3; CDR3nt: TGTGCCAGCAGCTTTTGGCTAGCGGAGACCACAGATACGCAGTATTTT; CDR3aa: CASSFWLAETTDTQYF
d_gene: -; abundance: once; v_gene: TRBV4-2; j_gene: TRBJ1-6; CDR3nt: TGTGCCAGCAGCCAAGATCTGAAAGGGGATAATTCACCCCTCCACTTT; CDR3aa: CASSQDLKGDNSPLHF
d_gene: -; abundance: few; v_gene: TRBV7-2; j_gene: TRBJ2-1; CDR3nt: TGTGCCAGCAGCTTAGCGGAGCCTGACGAGCAGTTCTTC; CDR3aa: CASSLAEPDEQFF
d_gene: -; abundance: -; v_gene: TRBV29-1; j_gene: TRBJ2-1; CDR3nt: TGCAGCGTTGGGGAACGTAGGGATGAGCAGTTCTTC; CDR3aa: CSVGERRDEQFF
d_gene: -; abundance: few; v_gene: TRBV28; j_gene: TRBJ2-7; CDR3nt: TGTGCCAGCACCACGGGGGCGTATGACGAGCAGTACTTC; CDR3aa: CASTTGAYDEQYF
d_gene: -; abundance: few; v_gene: TRBV12-3/TRBV12-4; j_gene: TRBJ1-3; CDR3nt: TGTGCCAGCAGGAAAGGACCTGGAAACACCATATATTTT; CDR3aa: CASRKGPGNTIYF
d_gene: -; abundance: few; v_gene: TRBV19; j_gene: TRBJ2-7; CDR3nt: TGTGCCAGTACCCCCAATCGGGGGTCTAAGGACGAGCAGTACTTC; CDR3aa: CASTPNRGSKDEQYF
d_gene: -; abundance: few; v_gene: TRBV5-6; j_gene: TRBJ1-1; CDR3nt: TGTGCCAGCAGCCTGGGCCGGGGCCCTGAAGCTTTCTTT; CDR3aa: CASSLGRGPEAFF
d_gene: -; abundance: few; v_gene: TRBV15; j_gene: TRBJ2-5; CDR3nt: TGTGCCACCAGCGGTTCGCGATCCCAAGAGACCCAGTACTTC; CDR3aa: CATSGSRSQETQYF
d_gene: TRBD2; abundance: -; v_gene: TRBV29-1; j_gene: TRBJ2-1; CDR3nt: TGCAGCGTTTTCCCTCTAGCGGCGCTAATTCCGGAGCAGTTCTTC; CDR3aa: CSVFPLAALIPEQFF
d_gene: TRBD2; abundance: many; v_gene: TRBV4-1; j_gene: TRBJ2-3; CDR3nt: TGCGCCAGCACCCGGGGGGGCAAAGATACGCAGTATTTT; CDR3aa: CASTRGGKDTQYF
d_gene: -; abundance: few; v_gene: TRBV2; j_gene: TRBJ2-5; CDR3nt: TGTGCCAGCAGTGAAGTCCCGGCAGGCCAAGAGACCCAGCACTTC; CDR3aa: CASSEVPAGQETQHF
d_gene: TRBD1; abundance: few; v_gene: TRBV29-1; j_gene: TRBJ1-1; CDR3nt: TGCAGCGTCAAACCAGGGGGAGACACTGAAGCTTTCTTT; CDR3aa: CSVKPGGDTEAFF
d_gene: -; abundance: -; v_gene: TRBV11-2; j_gene: TRBJ1-1; CDR3nt: TGTGCCAGCAGCCAAGCGGGCCCCTTTGGCACTGAAGCTTTCTTT; CDR3aa: CASSQAGPFGTEAFF
d_gene: -; abundance: many; v_gene: TRBV28; j_gene: TRBJ1-1; CDR3nt: TGTGCCAGCAGTTTATCCCTGGGGGCTTTCTTT; CDR3aa: CASSLSLGAFF
d_gene: TRBD1; abundance: many; v_gene: TRBV2; j_gene: TRBJ2-5; CDR3nt: TGTGCCAGCAGCCGGGACAGGGCTTTGGAGACCCAGTACTTC; CDR3aa: CASSRDRALETQYF
d_gene: -; abundance: few; v_gene: TRBV5-4; j_gene: TRBJ2-1; CDR3nt: TGTGCCAGCAGCGAAGCAGGGGCTGGCTCCTACAATGAGCAGTTCTTC; CDR3aa: CASSEAGAGSYNEQFF
d_gene: -; abundance: few; v_gene: TRBV12-3/TRBV12-4; j_gene: TRBJ1-1; CDR3nt: TGTGCCAGCAGTTTCAGTCCTCGCTGGAACACTGAAGCTTTCTTT; CDR3aa: CASSFSPRWNTEAFF
d_gene: -; abundance: -; v_gene: TRBV30; j_gene: TRBJ1-4; CDR3nt: TGTGCCTGGAGTGTTAACAGCATTAATGAAAAACTGTTTTTT; CDR3aa: CAWSVNSINEKLFF
d_gene: -; abundance: few; v_gene: TRBV5-4; j_gene: TRBJ2-3; CDR3nt: TGTGCCAGCAGCTTGAGGGCCCCGGCAGGAGATACGCAGTATTTT; CDR3aa: CASSLRAPAGDTQYF
d_gene: TRBD1; abundance: few; v_gene: TRBV5-6; j_gene: TRBJ2-7; CDR3nt: TGTGCCAGCAGCCACGTCCCGGGACAGGGGCACTCCTACGAGCAGTACTTC; CDR3aa: CASSHVPGQGHSYEQYF
d_gene: -; abundance: many; v_gene: TRBV14; j_gene: TRBJ2-7; CDR3nt: TGTGCCAGCAGCCAAGTACCGGGGCACGAGCAGTACTTC; CDR3aa: CASSQVPGHEQYF
d_gene: -; abundance: many; v_gene: TRBV6-1; j_gene: TRBJ1-1; CDR3nt: TGTGCCAGCAGCTCGCTTTGGGGGAACACTGAAGCTTTCTTT; CDR3aa: CASSSLWGNTEAFF
d_gene: -; abundance: many; v_gene: TRBV20-1; j_gene: TRBJ1-2; CDR3nt: TGCAGTGCTAGAGATCTATCCGTCCCCTATGGCTACACCTTC; CDR3aa: CSARDLSVPYGYTF
d_gene: -; abundance: -; v_gene: TRBV20-1; j_gene: TRBJ2-5; CDR3nt: TGCAGTGCCAACCAAGGGTCTGCGACCCAGTACTTC; CDR3aa: CSANQGSATQYF
d_gene: TRBD1; abundance: -; v_gene: TRBV20-1; j_gene: TRBJ2-1; CDR3nt: TGCAGTGCTAGTTTTCCATCGGACAGGGAAGGGCAGTTCTTC; CDR3aa: CSASFPSDREGQFF
d_gene: TRBD1; abundance: few; v_gene: TRBV24-1; j_gene: TRBJ2-7; CDR3nt: TGTGCCACCAGTGATGTACAGGGGGTGCAGTACTTC; CDR3aa: CATSDVQGVQYF
d_gene: TRBD2; abundance: medium-sized; v_gene: TRBV28; j_gene: TRBJ2-7; CDR3nt: TGTGCCAGCTGGCCCGCAGCGGGGCCCTACGAGCAGTACTTC; CDR3aa: CASWPAAGPYEQYF
d_gene: TRBD2; abundance: few; v_gene: TRBV20-1; j_gene: TRBJ2-3; CDR3nt: TGCAGTGCTAGAGGGGGTAGCGGGGGGGCCCCGGATACGCAGTATTTT; CDR3aa: CSARGGSGGAPDTQYF
d_gene: TRBD1; abundance: few; v_gene: TRBV5-1; j_gene: TRBJ2-6; CDR3nt: TGCGCCAGCAGCCACAGGGGTGGTGGGGCCAACGTCCTGACTTTC; CDR3aa: CASSHRGGGANVLTF
d_gene: -; abundance: -; v_gene: TRBV11-2; j_gene: TRBJ2-5; CDR3nt: TGTGCCAGCAGCTTACGTGGGGGGCAGTACCAAGAGACCCAGTACTTC; CDR3aa: CASSLRGGQYQETQYF
d_gene: -; abundance: -; v_gene: TRBV23-1; j_gene: TRBJ2-1; CDR3nt: TGCGCCAGCAGGGTGGAGGAGGCTTTGGTCTTC; CDR3aa: CASRVEEALVF
d_gene: TRBD2; abundance: many; v_gene: TRBV19; j_gene: TRBJ2-4; CDR3nt: TGTGCCAGTAGTATTAGCGGGGAGGCCAAAAACATTCAGTACTTC; CDR3aa: CASSISGEAKNIQYF
d_gene: -; abundance: few; v_gene: TRBV19; j_gene: TRBJ1-1; CDR3nt: TGTGCCAGTAGACCGACCGGGGCTTCTGAAGCTTTCTTT; CDR3aa: CASRPTGASEAFF
d_gene: TRBD1; abundance: -; v_gene: TRBV20-1; j_gene: TRBJ1-2; CDR3nt: TGCAGTGCCAGAGAGAGGACAGGCAGAAGGGGCTACACCTTC; CDR3aa: CSARERTGRRGYTF
d_gene: TRBD1; abundance: few; v_gene: TRBV5-4; j_gene: TRBJ2-3; CDR3nt: TGTGCCAGCAGCGCCCCAACAGGGGCAGATACGCAGTATTTT; CDR3aa: CASSAPTGADTQYF
d_gene: -; abundance: few; v_gene: TRBV27; j_gene: TRBJ2-5; CDR3nt: TGTGCCAGCAGACCCTGGGGGGGCCGAGAGACCCAGTACTTC; CDR3aa: CASRPWGGRETQYF
d_gene: -; abundance: -; v_gene: TRBV9; j_gene: TRBJ1-1; CDR3nt: TGTGCCAGCAGCTCGGGGGGTAACACTGAAGCTTTCTTT; CDR3aa: CASSSGGNTEAFF
d_gene: -; abundance: many; v_gene: TRBV30; j_gene: TRBJ2-2; CDR3nt: TGTGCCTGGAGGCCCACTAGCACCGGGGAGCTGTTTTTT; CDR3aa: CAWRPTSTGELFF
d_gene: -; abundance: few; v_gene: TRBV7-9; j_gene: TRBJ1-6; CDR3nt: TGTGCCAGCAGCCGTAAGGATCCGCGCGACAATTCACCCCTCCACTTT; CDR3aa: CASSRKDPRDNSPLHF